This passage covers 31 T cell receptor beta chains from one sample sequenced in a study of blood T cell repertoires in COVID-19 (dated by TCRdb to about 2020). Library preparation was by the immunoSEQ multiplex PCR assay. TCRdb mirrors the immuneACCESS table, restricted to in-frame sequences. Some clones are absent from its copies; in checked studies, under half trace to an unresolved V gene, and the reason for the others is unknown. The sample records 150,000 or so clones, 75% to 90% of which are singletons. The top ten hold roughly 12% of the sample. Sequencing input: peripheral blood. All receptors derive from a man aged 18 to 35 with COVID-19, enrolled during active disease.

The chain joins TRBV18 to TRBJ2-5, with 8 bases identical to TRBD2. Germline CDR1 and CDR2: KGHSH and LQKENI. The CDR3 runs to 15 residues. Germline trimming cut 3 bases from V and 5 bases from J; bases unmatched to any gene: 8. Here the CDR3 reads CASSPLAGPTETQYF. In DNA, the CDR3 is TGTGCCAGCTCACCTTTAGCGGGACCCACGGAGACCCAGTACTTC.

This clone came up once. The rearrangement joins TRBV30 to TRBJ2-7; 11 nucleotides agree with TRBD1. The V segment lost 3 bases and the J segment 3 bases; nucleotides outside the gene matches: 4. Germline V lookup: CDR1 GTSNPN, CDR2 SVGIG (reference sequence). The CDR3 is 14 amino acids. The chain's CDR3 is CAWSPGTGGYEQYF. The CDR3 DNA reads as TGTGCCTGGAGCCCCGGGACAGGGGGCTACGAGCAGTACTTC.

This clone was found a few times. DNA for the CDR3: TGCGCCAGCAGTTTCCAGGGGTCTCACACTGAAGCTTTCTTT. Its protein is CASSFQGSHTEAFF. J is TRBJ1-1 and V is TRBV4-1, with a possible D match to TRBD1 (6 bases). Trimming stripped 6 bases from V and 3 bases from J, with 14 bases between. CDR1 MGHRA and CDR2 YSYEKL come from the germline V gene. CDR3 length equals 14 residues.

The V and J genes are TRBV6-5 and TRBJ1-1, with 7 nucleotides matching TRBD1. Unmatched junction bases numbered 4, after V lost 6 bases and J lost 0 bases. Germline values: CDR1 MNHEY, CDR2 SVGAGI. This CDR3 region has 14 residues. CDR3 sequence (DNA): TGTGCCAGCAGCCAGGGACAGTTGAACACTGAAGCTTTCTTT. Protein: CASSQGQLNTEAFF.

This clone showed up just once. The chain joins TRBV27 to TRBJ2-5, with TRBD2 matching 15 bases. Germline trimming cut 6 bases from V and 1 base from J; bases unmatched to any gene: 3. This CDR3 has 16 amino acids. In germline, CDR1 is MNHEY, CDR2 SMNVEV (reference sequence). Written as DNA, the CDR3 is TGTGCCAGCAGGGGACTAGCGGGAGGCATCCAAGAGACCCAGTACTTC. This translates into CASRGLAGGIQETQYF.

The chain is built from TRBV27 and TRBJ1-6; D unresolved. Germline V gene data show CDR1 as MNHEY and CDR2 as SMNVEV (reference sequence). The CDR3 is made up of 14 amino acids. With 6 bases removed from V and 0 bases from J, the gap between germline ends came to 6 bases. For the CDR3, the DNA is TGTGCCAGCAGCCTCAGCTCCTATAATTCACCCCTCCACTTT. Residues: CASSLSSYNSPLHF.

V is TRBV9 and J is TRBJ2-2; D gene uncertain. Per germline, CDR1 SGDLS and CDR2 YYNGEE. The CDR3 covers 13 residues. V gave up 0 bases and J gave up 6 bases, with 6 bases separating them. Written as DNA, the CDR3 is TGTGCCAGCAGCGTAGACGAGGCCGGGGAGCTGTTTTTT. Translation gives CASSVDEAGELFF.

This clone has only one observation. The rearrangement joins TRBV30 to TRBJ1-6; D not resolved. The CDR3 has 13 amino acids. CDR1 and CDR2 from the germline V gene are GTSNPN and SVGIG (reference sequence). The germline V and J ends were trimmed by 0 bases and 10 bases, with 10 bases remaining between them. The CDR3 bases are TGTGCCTGGAGTGTAGTGGGAGGATCACCCCTCCACTTT. Translating gives CAWSVVGGSPLHF.

This chain links TRBV30 with TRBJ2-7; 8 bases line up with TRBD1. CDR3 length: 13 residues. V dropped 4 bases and J dropped 0; count of bases not matched to a gene: 2. The germline CDR1 and CDR2 sequences are GTSNPN and SVGIG (reference sequence). DNA for the CDR3: TGTGCCTGGACCGGGACAGGCTCCTACGAGCAGTACTTC. It translates to CAWTGTGSYEQYF.

Note on this clone: Germline and junction disagree at one end, which may indicate a read error. J is TRBJ1-4 and V is TRBV6-5, with D maybe TRBD1 (5 bases). The CDR3 covers 14 residues. Germline CDR1 MNHEY, CDR2 SVGAGI. The CDR3 here is CASSPYGTNEKLLF. For the CDR3, the DNA is TGTGCCAGCAGCCCCTACGGGACTAATGAAAAACTGCTTTTT.

This clone was counted once. The chain joins TRBV27 to TRBJ2-7; 8 bases match TRBD2. The junction had 5 bases not matched to a gene; V was cut back by 4 bases and J by 0 bases. Germline assignment: CDR1 MNHEY and CDR2 SMNVEV (reference sequence). This CDR3 has 15 residues. CDR3 region: CASSSAGDSSYEQYF. In nucleotides, the CDR3 is TGTGCCAGCAGTTCAGCGGGAGATAGCTCCTACGAGCAGTACTTC.

This chain joins TRBV7-2 and TRBJ2-7; tentatively, D is TRBD1 (6 bases). Germline V gene lookup returns CDR1 SGHTA and CDR2 FQGNSA. Between the trimmed V and J ends, which lost 2 bases and 2 bases, there was a span of 16 bases. The CDR3 runs 16 residues. The DNA of the CDR3 is TGTGCCAGCAGCTTATTAAGCTCAGGGGCCCCCTACGAGCAGTACTTC. It codes for CASSLLSSGAPYEQYF.

This chain uses TRBV19 with TRBJ2-7, with TRBD1 as a possible D gene (6 bases). This CDR3 region has 14 residues. The ends were cut back, 1 base at V and 0 bases at J, with 7 bases in the middle. Germline-derived CDR1 and CDR2 are LNHDA and SQIVND (reference sequence). The CDR3 loop is CASSIADSSYEQYF. The DNA for the CDR3 is TGTGCCAGTAGTATAGCGGACAGCTCCTACGAGCAGTACTTC. The variable domain in full, with the rest retrieved from reference TRBV19 and TRBJ2-7, is DGGITQSPKYLFRKEGQNVTLSCEQNLNHDAMYWYRQDPGQGLRLIYYSQIVNDFQKGDIAEGYSVSREKKESFPLTVTSAQKNPTAFYLCASSIADSSYEQYFGPGTRLTVT.

This clone was recorded once. This chain uses TRBV23-1 with TRBJ1-4; 7 positions match TRBD1. TRBV23-1 is flagged as an ORF with uncertain function. The CDR3 runs to 18 residues. V lost 0 bases and J lost 0; bases outside the gene matches: 7. CDR3 in amino acids: CASSQSARGDATNEKLFF. The CDR3 nucleotides read TGCGCCAGCAGTCAATCTGCCAGGGGGGATGCAACTAATGAAAAACTGTTTTTT.

The genes are TRBV4-1 and TRBJ2-1, with 10 bases matching TRBD2. This CDR3 has 17 amino acids. Unmatched junction bases numbered 10, after V lost 3 bases and J lost 5 bases. Germline assignment: CDR1 MGHRA and CDR2 YSYEKL. The CDR3 loop reads CASSHRAGGRRDNEQFF. For the CDR3, the DNA is TGCGCCAGCAGCCATCGAGCGGGAGGGCGAAGGGACAATGAGCAGTTCTTC.

V and J are TRBV7-9 and TRBJ2-1; TRBD2 agrees at 13 bases. Germline loops: CDR1 SEHNR, CDR2 FQNEAQ (reference sequence). The J segment lost 7 bases and the V segment lost 5 bases, leaving 8 bases of the junction unmatched. The CDR3 extends over 16 amino acids. The CDR3 protein is CASSPKLAGGHNEQFF. CDR3 coding DNA: TGTGCCAGCAGCCCTAAACTAGCGGGAGGGCATAATGAGCAGTTCTTC. The full variable domain, rest sourced from reference TRBV7-9 and TRBJ2-1, is DTGVSQNPRHKITKRGQNVTFRCDPISEHNRLYWYRQTLGQGPEFLTYFQNEAQLEKSRLLSDRFSAERPKGSFSTLEIQRTEQGDSAMYLCASSPKLAGGHNEQFFGPGTRLTVL.

The gene calls are TRBV6-5 and TRBJ2-3; 7 bases agree with TRBD1. From germline, CDR1 is MNHEY and CDR2 SVGAGI. The V segment lost 2 bases and the J segment 2 bases; nucleotides outside the gene matches: 7. This CDR3 comprises 16 residues. The CDR3 region has the DNA TGTGCCAGCAGTTACGATAAACAGGGGTACACAGATACGCAGTATTTT. Translation gives CASSYDKQGYTDTQYF.

This chain joins TRBV6-5 and TRBJ1-2; TRBD1 is a possible D gene (5 bases). The CDR3 sequence is 14 residues long. Trimming shortened V by 5 bases and J by 4 bases, and 14 bases separated the two germline ends. Germline CDR1 is MNHEY and CDR2 is SVGAGI. The CDR3 loop reads CASSTNGGLYGYTF. CDR3 nucleotide sequence: TGTGCCAGCAGTACCAACGGGGGACTCTATGGCTACACCTTC.

The rearrangement joins TRBV4-3 to TRBJ2-6; no definite D call. There are 17 residues in the CDR3. Trimming shortened V by 4 bases and J by 0 bases, and 13 bases separated the two germline ends. Germline loops: CDR1 LGHNA, CDR2 YSLEER. CDR3 amino acids: CASSPYERPSGANVLTF. CDR3 nucleotide sequence: TGCGCCAGCAGCCCCTACGAACGTCCCTCTGGGGCCAACGTCCTGACTTTC.

This chain uses TRBV27 with TRBJ1-5; D might be TRBD1 (5 bases). V shed 5 bases and J shed 0 bases, with 11 bases lying between them. Germline CDR1 and CDR2: MNHEY and SMNVEV (reference sequence). The CDR3 is made up of 15 amino acids. The CDR3 loop reads CASSAGDYSNQPQHF. The CDR3, as DNA: TGTGCCAGCAGTGCGGGGGATTATAGCAATCAGCCCCAGCATTTT.

For this clone: Mismatch with germline at one junction end may stem from a read error. V is TRBV7-7 and J is TRBJ2-7, with TRBD1 matching 7 bases. The CDR3 contains 18 residues. The germline gives CDR1 SSHAT, CDR2 FNYEAQ (reference sequence). The CDR3 DNA follows: TGTGCTAGCAGTACAGGGACAGAAAGGATGAGGATCCCCTACGAGCAGTACTTC. Amino acid sequence: CASSTGTERMRIPYEQYF. Drawing the rest from reference TRBV7-7 and TRBJ2-7, the complete variable domain is GAGVSQSPRYKVTKRGQDVTLRCDPISSHATLYWYQQALGQGPEFLTYFNYEAQPDKSGLPSDRFSAERPEGSISTLTIQRTEQRDSAMYRCASSTGTERMRIPYEQYFGPGTRLTVT.

This sequence joins TRBV29-1 and TRBJ2-3, with TRBD2 as a possible D gene (6 bases). CDR3 length: 13 amino acids. From germline, CDR1 is SQVTM and CDR2 ANQGSEA. Trimming took 4 bases from V and 0 from J, leaving 8 bases between them. CDR3 in DNA: TGCAGCGTTGTGGCGGGAAGCACAGATACGCAGTATTTT. It is translated as CSVVAGSTDTQYF.

The V call is TRBV11-2, the J call TRBJ2-1, with 11 bases lining up with TRBD1. The CDR3 sequence is 16 residues long. J gave up 6 bases and V 5 bases, and 9 bases lay outside the gene matches. Germline V lookup: CDR1 SGHAT, CDR2 FQNNGV. This CDR3 reads CASSRIPGTGGNEQFF. CDR3 DNA sequence: TGTGCCAGCAGCCGGATACCCGGGACAGGGGGCAATGAGCAGTTCTTC.

V gene TRBV28 combines with J gene TRBJ1-6; 8 bases align to TRBD1. Germline V gene sequence: CDR1 MDHEN, CDR2 SYDVKM. V shed 9 bases and J 7 bases; nucleotides not matched to a gene: 11. The CDR3 is 15 residues long. CDR3 protein: CASSSDRGKNSPLHF. The CDR3 DNA reads as TGTGCCAGTTCATCCGACAGGGGAAAGAATTCACCCCTCCACTTT.

The chain recombines TRBV10-1 with TRBJ1-1, with unresolved D. This CDR3 has 12 residues. The germline V gene encodes CDR1 WNHNN and CDR2 SYGVQD (reference sequence). V was shortened by 8 bases and J by 4 bases, with 11 bases between the two germline ends. The CDR3 protein is CASEQGSTEAFF. The CDR3 coding sequence is TGCGCCAGCGAACAAGGGAGCACTGAAGCTTTCTTT.

This clone was seen a single time. The gene calls are TRBV5-1 and TRBJ1-1, with D unclear. The CDR3 spans 16 residues. CDR1 is SGHRS and CDR2 is YFSETQ in the germline V gene. V was pared by 0 bases and J by 0 bases, with 12 bases between. In nucleotides, the CDR3 is TGCGCCAGCAGCTTGGTCGAGGTGGATATGAACACTGAAGCTTTCTTT. Translation: CASSLVEVDMNTEAFF.

The chain links TRBV28 to TRBJ1-2; 8 nucleotides align to TRBD1. Trimming removed 6 bases from V and 7 bases from J; junction bases left unmatched: 13. This CDR3 contains 15 residues. Germline CDR1 is MDHEN and CDR2 is SYDVKM. In DNA, the CDR3 is TGTGCCAGCAGAAGTCAGGGGGCAAGTGAGGGTGGCTACACCTTC. Translation gives CASRSQGASEGGYTF.

This sequence joins TRBV7-2 and TRBJ2-7; 8 bases map to TRBD1. Germline CDR1 and CDR2: SGHTA and FQGNSA. The V gene end was trimmed by 2 bases and the J gene end by 4 bases; junction bases not matched to a gene: 7. CDR3 length: 15 amino acids. The CDR3 nucleotides read TGTGCCAGCAGCTTACGTACAGGGGGAGAATACGAGCAGTACTTC. The encoded protein is CASSLRTGGEYEQYF.

This sequence joins TRBV27 and TRBJ2-1, with a possible D match to TRBD2 (5 bases). The CDR3 totals 14 residues. Trimming left V 7 bases short and J 5 bases short, with 15 bases between. Germline assignment: CDR1 MNHEY and CDR2 SMNVEV (reference sequence). CDR3: CASTRRTDNNEQFF. The CDR3 bases are TGTGCCAGCACTAGGAGGACTGATAACAATGAGCAGTTCTTC.

This sequence joins TRBV4-3 and TRBJ2-3, with a possible D match to TRBD2 (6 bases). Looked up from germline, CDR1 is LGHNA and CDR2 is YSLEER. The CDR3 has 14 residues. V lost 0 bases and J lost 12, with 16 bases in between. DNA of the CDR3: TGCGCCAGCAGCCAAGATCGGGGACTTACGGGTCAGTATTTT. It specifies CASSQDRGLTGQYF.

The chain couples TRBV5-1 to TRBJ2-7; 11 bases are shared with TRBD2. Looked up from germline, CDR1 is SGHRS and CDR2 is YFSETQ. The CDR3 is 17 amino acids. V trimming: 1 base; J trimming: 4 bases; junction bases outside the gene matches: 10. CDR3 sequence: CASSLSVFGLAGYEQYF. Written as DNA, the CDR3 is TGCGCCAGCAGCTTGTCTGTTTTTGGACTAGCGGGTTACGAGCAGTACTTC.